The 5 T cell receptor beta chains below come from one sample, sequenced in a study of T-cell reconstitution after alpha-beta-depleted transplantation in children. Preparation of the TCRbeta library used unique molecular identifiers. TCRdb reprocessed the PCR reads with MiXCR, giving one entry per CDR3 protein. The repertoire holds roughly 98,000 distinct CDR3 sequences, with around 16% as singletons. The sample here was PBMCs, mostly from graft donor cells, taken 180 days after TCRalphabeta/CD19-depleted stem cell transplant. The origin of the receptors is a male patient between 2 and 9 years old who had a stem cell transplant for acute lymphoblastic leukemia, so the T cells may come from the graft donor.

This clonotype was recorded a few times. The chain employs TRBV15 and TRBJ2-2; D unclear. V lost 1 base and J 1 base, leaving 13 bases between the germline ends. Per germline, CDR1 LNHNV and CDR2 YYDKDF (reference sequence). The CDR3 contains 17 residues. The CDR3 DNA is TGTGCCACCAGCAGAGCCAATCTGCGGAAGAACACCGGGGAGCTGTTTTTT. Amino acids: CATSRANLRKNTGELFF.

This clonotype was seen only a few times. V usage is TRBV9 and J usage is TRBJ1-5; the D gene is possibly TRBD1 (5 bases). The germline CDR1 and CDR2 sequences are SGDLS and YYNGEE. The CDR3 loop spans 14 amino acids. V gave up 3 bases and J gave up 3 bases, with 10 bases separating them. The CDR3 protein is CASSAGTVNQPQHF. The CDR3 DNA reads TGTGCCAGCAGCGCCGGGACGGTCAATCAGCCCCAGCATTTT.

CDR3 in amino acids: CSARDDVIISDTQYF. CDR3 sequence (DNA): TGCAGTGCTAGAGATGACGTGATCATATCAGATACGCAGTATTTT. The V gene is TRBV20-1, the J gene TRBJ2-3, with no clear D. This CDR3 contains 15 residues. Trimming cost V 0 bases and J 4 bases, with 14 bases left between them. Germline CDR1 is DFQATT and CDR2 is SNEGSKA (reference sequence).

The CDR3 DNA follows: TGTGCCAGCAGCTTTATTTGGGGGGCCGCGGGGAATCAAGAGACCCAGTACTTC. Translation gives CASSFIWGAAGNQETQYF. V gene TRBV5-6 combines with J gene TRBJ2-5; D may correspond to TRBD1 or TRBD2 (6 bases each). This CDR3 region has 18 residues. Germline loops: CDR1 SGHDT, CDR2 YYEEEE. With 2 bases removed from V and 2 bases from J, the gap between germline ends came to 22 bases. The full variable domain, with the rest looked up from reference TRBV5-6 and TRBJ2-5, is DAGVTQSPTHLIKTRGQQVTLRCSPKSGHDTVSWYQQALGQGPQFIFQYYEEEERQRGNFPDRFSGHQFPNYSSELNVNALLLGDSALYLCASSFIWGAAGNQETQYFGPGTRLLVL.

This clonotype was found once. This sequence joins TRBV6-2 or TRBV6-3 and TRBJ2-7; a possible D gene is TRBD2 (5 bases). Looked up from germline, CDR1 is MNHEY and CDR2 is SVGEGT. V was pared by 6 bases and J by 3 bases, with 15 bases between. The CDR3 is 14 amino acids. This CDR3 reads CASRDGGRLYEQYF. The CDR3 region has the DNA TGTGCCAGCAGGGACGGAGGACGACTCTACGAGCAGTACTTC.